This passage covers 6 T cell receptor beta chains from one sample sequenced in a study of regulatory T cells in long-lasting Graves disease. With iRepertoire HTBI primers and Arm-PCR of CDR3 regions, TCR beta libraries were built. TCRdb fed the multiplex PCR reads into MiXCR, producing one record per CDR3 protein. The sample carries 300,000 to 450,000 distinct CDR3 sequences, 15% recorded once. Time point described: newly diagnosed GD, antithyroid drugs for less than 3 months. Isolated PBMC RNA provided the starting material for the TCR library. The starting material was peripheral blood mononuclear cells (PBMCs), obtained at new diagnosis, from a patient treated with antithyroid drugs. These receptors were collected from a female donor with Graves disease.

This clonotype was seen a handful of times. The CDR3 loop reads CASTSQGNTIYF. The CDR3 DNA is TGTGCCAGCACCTCACAGGGGAACACCATATATTTT. The chain joins TRBV9 to TRBJ1-3, with 7 nucleotides matching TRBD1. V dropped 6 bases and J dropped 7; count of bases not matched to a gene: 4. CDR1 is SGDLS and CDR2 is YYNGEE in the germline V gene. The CDR3 totals 12 residues. Supplemented by reference TRBV9 and TRBJ1-3, the full variable domain reads DSGVTQTPKHLITATGQRVTLRCSPRSGDLSVYWYQQSLDQGLQFLIQYYNGEERAKGNILERFSAQQFPDLHSELNLSSLELGDSALYFCASTSQGNTIYFGEGSWLTVV.

In its sample, this clonotype was seen once. V usage is TRBV2 and J usage is TRBJ2-1, with TRBD2 matching 15 bases. The CDR3 is 16 residues long. CDR1 SNHLY and CDR2 FYNNEI come from the germline V gene. V lost 5 bases and J lost 3; bases outside the gene matches: 2. The CDR3 coding sequence is TGTGCCAGCAGTCGGACTAGCGGGAGGGGCTACAATGAGCAGTTCTTC. Protein product: CASSRTSGRGYNEQFF.

The rearrangement links TRBV27 to TRBJ2-5; tentative D call: TRBD2 (6 bases). The V gene's germline CDR1 is MNHEY and CDR2 SMNVEV (reference sequence). The CDR3 covers 14 residues. Trimming took 0 bases from V and 5 from J, leaving 10 bases between them. The CDR3 loop reads CASSLSLSGETQYF. CDR3 coding DNA: TGTGCCAGCAGTTTATCGCTAAGCGGGGAGACCCAGTACTTC.

Only a few counts were recorded for this clonotype. The chain recombines TRBV27 with TRBJ1-2; D is uncertain. This CDR3 contains 15 residues. Per the germline V gene, CDR1 is MNHEY and CDR2 is SMNVEV (reference sequence). The ends were cut back, 2 bases at V and 0 bases at J, with 10 bases in the middle. In DNA, the CDR3 is TGTGCCAGCAGTTTAGCCTTTACTTCTAACTATGGCTACACCTTC. Translating gives CASSLAFTSNYGYTF.

This clonotype was counted at least ten times. V usage is TRBV30 and J usage is TRBJ2-7; 12 bases fit TRBD1. From germline, CDR1 is GTSNPN and CDR2 SVGIG (reference sequence). This CDR3 region has 16 residues. Germline trimming cut 0 bases from V and 4 bases from J; bases unmatched to any gene: 7. CDR3 coding DNA: TGTGCCTGGAGTGTTACCGGGACAGGGGGCTTGTACGAGCAGTACTTC. Protein product: CAWSVTGTGGLYEQYF.

This clonotype has a handful of counts. At one of its ends the junction is not consistent with the germline gene, which may arise from a read error. This sequence joins TRBV6-5 and TRBJ2-6, with TRBD1 matching over 8 bases. CDR3 length equals 17 residues. The germline CDR1 and CDR2 sequences are MNHEY and SVGAGI. CDR3 sequence reads: CASCYGTGPKWANVLTF. In DNA form, the CDR3 reads TGTGCCAGCTGTTACGGGACAGGCCCTAAGTGGGCCAACGTCCTGACTTTC.